These 14 T cell receptor beta chains came from one sample sequenced in a study of cytomegalovirus exposure and HLA in healthy donors. Primers: 60 Vbeta forward and 13 Jbeta reverse. Clones were sequenced by immunoSEQ multiplex PCR, and TCRdb holds only the in-frame ones, with some missing. The table includes under 130,000 clones, 76% detected once. Source material: PBMCs. The source is a woman under 30 in good health and CMV-seropositive.

The rearrangement links TRBV7-3 to TRBJ1-1; D may be TRBD1 (5 bases). V shed 5 bases and J shed 7 bases, with 11 bases lying between them. The CDR3 spans 12 residues. CDR1 and CDR2 from the germline V gene are SGHTA and FQGTGA. The CDR3 region has the DNA TGTGCCAGCAGCCTCCCGGGGGGTGAAGCTTTCTTT. As protein: CASSLPGGEAFF.

This sequence joins TRBV6-6 and TRBJ2-1, with 10 bases identical to TRBD1. V was clipped by 2 bases and J by 8 bases; unmatched bases: 6. CDR1 MNHNY and CDR2 SVGAGI come from the germline V gene (reference sequence). This CDR3 has 15 residues. In nucleotides, the CDR3 is TGTGCCAGCAGTTACATGGGACAGGGGTTGGATGAGCAGTTCTTC. Amino acids: CASSYMGQGLDEQFF.

The J gene is TRBJ1-1, the V gene TRBV27, with 7 positions matching TRBD1. The V gene end was trimmed by 1 base and the J gene end by 6 bases; junction bases not matched to a gene: 11. There are 16 residues in the CDR3. Germline V gives CDR1 MNHEY, CDR2 SMNVEV (reference sequence). The CDR3 region has the DNA TGTGCCAGCAGTTTATTGAACCCAGGGGGTTTCGCTGAAGCTTTCTTT. It yields the protein CASSLLNPGGFAEAFF.

There are a few counts of this clone. V usage is TRBV7-2 and J usage is TRBJ1-4; TRBD1 is a possible D gene (5 bases). This CDR3 spans 16 amino acids. Trimming stripped 5 bases from V and 0 bases from J, with 13 bases between. Per the germline V gene, CDR1 is SGHTA and CDR2 is FQGNSA. CDR3 protein: CASSNRQFTTNEKLFF. The DNA of the CDR3 is TGTGCCAGCAGCAACCGACAGTTTACAACTAATGAAAAACTGTTTTTT.

The chain recombines TRBV27 with TRBJ2-2; D is possibly TRBD2 (6 bases). The CDR3 totals 13 residues. The V end lost 6 bases, the J end lost 5 bases, and 10 bases lay between the germline ends. From germline, CDR1 is MNHEY and CDR2 SMNVEV (reference sequence). This CDR3 reads CASSLGGTGELFF. CDR3 sequence (DNA): TGTGCCAGCAGCCTGGGAGGAACCGGGGAGCTGTTTTTT.

The rearrangement uses TRBV2 and TRBJ1-2; tentative D call: TRBD1 (6 bases). Trimming shortened V by 6 bases and J by 4 bases, and 9 bases separated the two germline ends. There are 12 residues in the CDR3. Germline lookup yields CDR1 SNHLY and CDR2 FYNNEI. CDR3: CASRGDIYGYTF. DNA of the CDR3: TGTGCCAGCAGAGGGGACATCTATGGCTACACCTTC.

The chain couples TRBV13 to TRBJ2-7; 8 nucleotides line up with TRBD1. CDR3 length: 15 residues. V was pared by 6 bases and J by 0 bases, with 7 bases of the junction left unmatched. The V gene's germline CDR1 is PRHDT and CDR2 FYEKMQ (reference sequence). CDR3 in DNA: TGTGCCAGCAGGTCCACAGGGGGGAGCTCCTACGAGCAGTACTTC. This sequence encodes CASRSTGGSSYEQYF.

Here the CDR3 DNA reads TGTGCCAGCAGCTTAGCAGGGCTAGCGGGAGCCGATACGCAGTATTTT. It translates to CASSLAGLAGADTQYF. The chain couples TRBV7-2 to TRBJ2-3; 10 positions match TRBD2. V was pared by 0 bases and J by 6 bases, with 6 bases of the junction left unmatched. Per germline, CDR1 SGHTA and CDR2 FQGNSA. This CDR3 contains 16 residues.

A single count supports this clone. This sequence joins TRBV12-5 and TRBJ2-7; tentatively, D is TRBD2 (7 bases). CDR3 length: 12 residues. Germline CDR1 LGHNT, CDR2 FRNRAP. For the CDR3, the DNA is TGTGCGGCGGGGGCCGGCTATTACGAGCAGTACTTC. Its translation is CAAGAGYYEQYF.

V gene TRBV7-3 combines with J gene TRBJ2-7; D possibly corresponds to TRBD1 (7 bases). V was shortened by 2 bases and J by 3 bases, with 20 bases between the two germline ends. The length of the CDR3 is 17 residues. Germline values: CDR1 SGHTA, CDR2 FQGTGA. The CDR3 coding sequence is TGTGCCAGCAGCTTAGCGGGCAGGGCAGGGGGGAGCTACGAGCAGTACTTC. This gives the protein CASSLAGRAGGSYEQYF.

The V and J genes are TRBV11-2 and TRBJ1-2; 7 nucleotides line up with TRBD1. This CDR3 is 15 amino acids long. The V and J ends lost 1 base and 0 bases, in that order; junction bases with no gene match: 2. Germline V gene data show CDR1 as SGHAT and CDR2 as FQNNGV. The CDR3 spells CASSLVGQTNYGYTF. For the CDR3, the DNA is TGTGCCAGCAGCTTAGTGGGACAGACTAACTATGGCTACACCTTC.

This rearrangement joins TRBV11-3 to TRBJ2-1, with 9 bases lining up with TRBD1. Germline values: CDR1 SGHNT, CDR2 YENEEA. The CDR3 consists of 16 residues. The V segment lost 0 bases and the J segment 4 bases; nucleotides outside the gene matches: 4. The CDR3 spells CASSLEGTGRYNEQFF. The CDR3 nucleotides are TGTGCCAGCAGCTTAGAAGGGACAGGGAGATACAATGAGCAGTTCTTC. The full variable domain, completed using reference TRBV11-3 and TRBJ2-1, is EAGVVQSPRYKIIEKKQPVAFWCNPISGHNTLYWYLQNLGQGPELLIRYENEEAVDDSQLPKDRFSAERLKGVDSTLKIQPAELGDSAVYLCASSLEGTGRYNEQFFGPGTRLTVL.

This chain's CDR3 is CASSQTRAGSQPQHF. The CDR3 coding sequence is TGCGCCAGCAGCCAAACGAGGGCCGGGTCCCAGCCCCAGCATTTT. The chain joins TRBV4-3 to TRBJ1-5; D unclear. Per germline, CDR1 LGHNA and CDR2 YSLEER. The V end was cut by 2 bases, the J end by 7 bases, with 15 bases between. The CDR3 extends over 15 amino acids.

This chain connects TRBV11-2 to TRBJ1-1, with TRBD1 identical over 10 bases. The V and J ends lost 6 bases and 0 bases, in that order; junction bases with no gene match: 16. This CDR3 comprises 19 residues. The V gene's germline CDR1 is SGHAT and CDR2 FQNNGV. As DNA, the CDR3 is TGTGCCAGCAGTTTCGACTCGACAGGGGGCGGGAGGGTGAACACTGAAGCTTTCTTT. It yields the protein CASSFDSTGGGRVNTEAFF.